This T cell receptor (beta chain) was obtained from a study of PD-1 and CTLA-4 blockade in melanoma. This table comes from immunoSEQ multiplex PCR, and its TCRdb copy is limited to in-frame clones, with some not included. The table has about 32,000 clones, around 90% seen once. This CDR3 is built from 13 residues. Germline V gene data show CDR1 as ENHRY and CDR2 as SYGVKD. Trimming at V came to 4 bases and at J to 3 bases, leaving 2 bases not matched to a gene. The rearrangement joins TRBV10-3 to TRBJ1-1, with 7 bases identical to TRBD1. Here the sequenced sample was CD8+ T cells from peripheral blood, taken from a patient given anti-PD-1 treatment. The TCR originated in a human donor with melanoma. The CDR3 sequence is CAISGRGDTEAFF. Written as DNA, the CDR3 is TGTGCCATCAGTGGCAGGGGGGACACTGAAGCTTTCTTT.